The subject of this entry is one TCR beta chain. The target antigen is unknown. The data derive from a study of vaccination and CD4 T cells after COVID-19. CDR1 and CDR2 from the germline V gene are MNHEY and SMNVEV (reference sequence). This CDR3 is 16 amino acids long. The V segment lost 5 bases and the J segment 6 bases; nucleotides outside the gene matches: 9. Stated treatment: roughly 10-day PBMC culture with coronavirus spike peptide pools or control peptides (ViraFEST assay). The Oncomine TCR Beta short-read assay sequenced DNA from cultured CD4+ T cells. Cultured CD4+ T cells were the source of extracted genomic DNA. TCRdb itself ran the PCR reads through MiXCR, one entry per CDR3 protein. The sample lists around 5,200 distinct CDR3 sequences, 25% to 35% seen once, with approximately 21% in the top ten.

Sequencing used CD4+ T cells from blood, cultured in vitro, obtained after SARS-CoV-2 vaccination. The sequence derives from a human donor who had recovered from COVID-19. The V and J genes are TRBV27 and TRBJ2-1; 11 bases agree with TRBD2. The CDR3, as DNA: TGTGCCAGCAGTCGAGCTTCCGGGACTAGCGGCAATGAGCAGTTCTTC. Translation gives CASSRASGTSGNEQFF.